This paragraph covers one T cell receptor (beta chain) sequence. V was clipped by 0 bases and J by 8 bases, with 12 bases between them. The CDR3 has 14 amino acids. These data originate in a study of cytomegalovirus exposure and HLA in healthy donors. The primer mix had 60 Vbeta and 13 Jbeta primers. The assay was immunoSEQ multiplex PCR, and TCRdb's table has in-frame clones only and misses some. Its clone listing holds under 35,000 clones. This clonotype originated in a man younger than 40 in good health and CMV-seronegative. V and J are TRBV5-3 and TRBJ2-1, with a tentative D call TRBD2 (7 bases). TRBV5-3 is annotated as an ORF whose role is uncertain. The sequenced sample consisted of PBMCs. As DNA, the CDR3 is TGTGCCAGAAGCTTGGGGGGGGGCCTCTATGAGCAGTTCTTC. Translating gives CARSLGGGLYEQFF.